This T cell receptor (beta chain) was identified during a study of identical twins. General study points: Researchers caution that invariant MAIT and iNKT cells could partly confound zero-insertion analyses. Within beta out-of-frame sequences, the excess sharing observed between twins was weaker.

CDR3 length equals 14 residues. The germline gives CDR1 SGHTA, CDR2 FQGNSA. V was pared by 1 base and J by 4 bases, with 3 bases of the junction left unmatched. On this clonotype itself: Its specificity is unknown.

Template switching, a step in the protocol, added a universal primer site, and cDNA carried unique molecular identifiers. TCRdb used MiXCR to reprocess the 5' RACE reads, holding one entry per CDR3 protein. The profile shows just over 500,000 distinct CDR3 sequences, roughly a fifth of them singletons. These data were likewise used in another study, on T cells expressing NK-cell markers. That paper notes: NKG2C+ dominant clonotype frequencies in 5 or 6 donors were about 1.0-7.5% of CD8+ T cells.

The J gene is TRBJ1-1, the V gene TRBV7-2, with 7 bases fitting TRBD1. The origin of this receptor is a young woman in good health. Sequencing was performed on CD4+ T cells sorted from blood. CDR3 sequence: CASSLGGQPTEAFF. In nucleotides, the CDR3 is TGTGCCAGCAGCTTAGGGGGACAGCCCACTGAAGCTTTCTTT.